A selection of T cell receptor beta chains follows, all from one sample in a study of PD-L1 blockade in urothelial cancer. Profiled with immunoSEQ multiplex PCR; TCRdb holds only in-frame clones, not every one. The table includes 70,000 to 90,000 clones, 82% detected once. The sequencing here drew on PBMCs, taken around atezolizumab (anti-PD-L1) treatment. Receptors were obtained from an older man with urothelial cancer. CDR3s include the opening cysteine and the closing phenylalanine or tryptophan. D genes are given only for firm matches. Size values are once, few and many counts, or a class for expanded clones, and some rows have none.

cdr3_nt: TGTGCCAGCTCAACGGCCCAGAGAGAGGGTTATTTGGGAGAGCAGTACTTC
cdr3_aa: CASSTAQREGYLGEQYF
v_call: TRBV18
clone_size: .
j_call: TRBJ2-7
d_call: .

cdr3_nt: TGCGCCAGCAGCTTGACAGGGTACGATGGCTACACCTTC
cdr3_aa: CASSLTGYDGYTF
v_call: TRBV5-1
clone_size: medium-sized
j_call: TRBJ1-2
d_call: .

cdr3_nt: TGTGCCTCCCACCGATTGGAGGGCCGCTACAATGAGCAGTTCTTC
cdr3_aa: CASHRLEGRYNEQFF
v_call: TRBV6-1
clone_size: .
j_call: TRBJ2-1
d_call: .

cdr3_nt: TGTGCCAGCAGCCGCCCCGGGGCTAGCGGGGGAGATACGCAGTATTTT
cdr3_aa: CASSRPGASGGDTQYF
v_call: TRBV27
clone_size: .
j_call: TRBJ2-3
d_call: TRBD2

cdr3_nt: TGTGCCAGTAGTATGTGGAGGGACAGGGGCTATAGGCCCCAGCATTTT
cdr3_aa: CASSMWRDRGYRPQHF
v_call: TRBV19
clone_size: .
j_call: TRBJ1-5
d_call: TRBD1

cdr3_nt: TGCGCCAGCAGCTTCCTGACAGGGACCCAAGAGACCCAGTACTTC
cdr3_aa: CASSFLTGTQETQYF
v_call: TRBV5-1
clone_size: .
j_call: TRBJ2-5
d_call: TRBD1

cdr3_nt: TGCAGCGTTGGACAGGGGGCAAATGAGCAGTTCTTC
cdr3_aa: CSVGQGANEQFF
v_call: TRBV29-1
clone_size: .
j_call: TRBJ2-1
d_call: TRBD1

cdr3_nt: TGTGCCAGCAGCTTAGGCTCTAGCGGCGGGGGTGAGCAGTTCTTC
cdr3_aa: CASSLGSSGGGEQFF
v_call: TRBV7-8
clone_size: once
j_call: TRBJ2-1
d_call: TRBD2

cdr3_nt: TGTGCCAGCAGAGCCCTAGGGCGGGAGTTTGGAAAGACCCAGTACTTC
cdr3_aa: CASRALGREFGKTQYF
v_call: TRBV6-6
clone_size: once
j_call: TRBJ2-5
d_call: TRBD2

cdr3_nt: TGTGCCAGCAGTGATTACCTAGCGGGAGGGAAGGATACGCAGTATTTT
cdr3_aa: CASSDYLAGGKDTQYF
v_call: TRBV27
clone_size: .
j_call: TRBJ2-3
d_call: TRBD2

cdr3_nt: TGTGCCAGCAGTTTACCAGGGATGAATCAGCCCCAGCATTTT
cdr3_aa: CASSLPGMNQPQHF
v_call: TRBV27
clone_size: .
j_call: TRBJ1-5
d_call: .

cdr3_nt: TGTGCCAGCAGTTCGGGGAACCAGCCCCAGCATTTT
cdr3_aa: CASSSGNQPQHF
v_call: TRBV28
clone_size: .
j_call: TRBJ1-5
d_call: .

cdr3_nt: TGTGCCAGCTCACCTACCCTAGGAGGGGACGGTGAAAAACTGTTTTTT
cdr3_aa: CASSPTLGGDGEKLFF
v_call: TRBV18
clone_size: .
j_call: TRBJ1-4
d_call: .

cdr3_nt: TGTGCCAGTAGGCCCACTCGGGGGTCGAACACTGAAGCTTTCTTT
cdr3_aa: CASRPTRGSNTEAFF
v_call: TRBV19
clone_size: .
j_call: TRBJ1-1
d_call: .

cdr3_nt: TGTGCCAGCAGTTACGATGAGGGTAGCGAAAACATTCAGTACTTC
cdr3_aa: CASSYDEGSENIQYF
v_call: TRBV6-5
clone_size: .
j_call: TRBJ2-4
d_call: .

cdr3_nt: TGTGCCAGCAGCCGAAGCGGGGTGGGGAATTACGAGCAGTACTTC
cdr3_aa: CASSRSGVGNYEQYF
v_call: TRBV5-8
clone_size: .
j_call: TRBJ2-7
d_call: TRBD2

cdr3_nt: TGTGCCAGCAGCCATAGGACTAGCGGCGAAGAGACCCAGTACTTC
cdr3_aa: CASSHRTSGEETQYF
v_call: TRBV5-4
clone_size: .
j_call: TRBJ2-5
d_call: TRBD2

cdr3_nt: TGCGCCAGCAGTCGGACAGAAGACTATGGCTACACCTTC
cdr3_aa: CASSRTEDYGYTF
v_call: TRBV10-2
clone_size: .
j_call: TRBJ1-2
d_call: .

cdr3_nt: TGTGCCAGCAGCTTAAAGGGACAGGGGGCGCCGAACACTGAAGCTTTCTTT
cdr3_aa: CASSLKGQGAPNTEAFF
v_call: TRBV7-2
clone_size: .
j_call: TRBJ1-1
d_call: TRBD1

cdr3_nt: TGTGCCAGCAGTGAGGCCGGCGCGGGAACCGGGGAGCTGTTTTTT
cdr3_aa: CASSEAGAGTGELFF
v_call: TRBV6-4
clone_size: .
j_call: TRBJ2-2
d_call: .

cdr3_nt: TGTGCCAGCAGCACCGGGACAGGGGGTCACTATGGCTACACCTTC
cdr3_aa: CASSTGTGGHYGYTF
v_call: TRBV7-9
clone_size: .
j_call: TRBJ1-2
d_call: TRBD1

cdr3_nt: TGTGCCAGCAGTTATTCAGCGGGGGTCCGGAGGGAGCAGTACTTC
cdr3_aa: CASSYSAGVRREQYF
v_call: TRBV6-5
clone_size: .
j_call: TRBJ2-7
d_call: TRBD2

cdr3_nt: TGTGCCAGCAGCTTGGAAGGTCAGGGGATTTCTCAGCCCCAGCATTTT
cdr3_aa: CASSLEGQGISQPQHF
v_call: TRBV5-6
clone_size: .
j_call: TRBJ1-5
d_call: .

cdr3_nt: TGTGCTAGTGGTTTGGGGCCCCGGTGGCAGGGGGTGAGCTATGGCTACACCTTC
cdr3_aa: CASGLGPRWQGVSYGYTF
v_call: TRBV12-5
clone_size: many
j_call: TRBJ1-2
d_call: TRBD1

cdr3_nt: TGTGCCAGCAGCTTAGGAGGACAGGGGGCGCGAGGAGATACGCAGTATTTT
cdr3_aa: CASSLGGQGARGDTQYF
v_call: TRBV11-3
clone_size: once
j_call: TRBJ2-3
d_call: TRBD1

cdr3_nt: TGTGCCAGCAGTGCAAAACCGGGACAGCTGAACAATGAGCAGTTCTTC
cdr3_aa: CASSAKPGQLNNEQFF
v_call: TRBV6-1
clone_size: .
j_call: TRBJ2-1
d_call: TRBD1

cdr3_nt: TGTGCCAGCAGCTTGCCTACAGGGGGGAAAGCTTTCTTT
cdr3_aa: CASSLPTGGKAFF
v_call: TRBV5-6
clone_size: .
j_call: TRBJ1-1
d_call: TRBD1

cdr3_nt: TGTGCCAGTAGTCTAGCTTTCTCTGGAAACACCATATATTTT
cdr3_aa: CASSLAFSGNTIYF
v_call: TRBV19
clone_size: .
j_call: TRBJ1-3
d_call: .